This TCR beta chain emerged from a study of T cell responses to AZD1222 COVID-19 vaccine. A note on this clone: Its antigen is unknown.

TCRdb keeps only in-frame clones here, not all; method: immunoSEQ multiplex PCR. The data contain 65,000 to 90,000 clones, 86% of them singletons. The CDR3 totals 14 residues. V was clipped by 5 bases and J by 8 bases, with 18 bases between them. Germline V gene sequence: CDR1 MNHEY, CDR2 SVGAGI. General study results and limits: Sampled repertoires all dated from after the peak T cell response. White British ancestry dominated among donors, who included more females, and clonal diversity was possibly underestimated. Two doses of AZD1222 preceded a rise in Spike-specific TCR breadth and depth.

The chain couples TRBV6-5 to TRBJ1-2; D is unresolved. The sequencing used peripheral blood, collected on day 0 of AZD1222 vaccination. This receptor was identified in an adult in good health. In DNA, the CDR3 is TGTGCCAGCAGTCTATCGGGTGGCCCGGGAGGCTACACCTTC. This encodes CASSLSGGPGGYTF.